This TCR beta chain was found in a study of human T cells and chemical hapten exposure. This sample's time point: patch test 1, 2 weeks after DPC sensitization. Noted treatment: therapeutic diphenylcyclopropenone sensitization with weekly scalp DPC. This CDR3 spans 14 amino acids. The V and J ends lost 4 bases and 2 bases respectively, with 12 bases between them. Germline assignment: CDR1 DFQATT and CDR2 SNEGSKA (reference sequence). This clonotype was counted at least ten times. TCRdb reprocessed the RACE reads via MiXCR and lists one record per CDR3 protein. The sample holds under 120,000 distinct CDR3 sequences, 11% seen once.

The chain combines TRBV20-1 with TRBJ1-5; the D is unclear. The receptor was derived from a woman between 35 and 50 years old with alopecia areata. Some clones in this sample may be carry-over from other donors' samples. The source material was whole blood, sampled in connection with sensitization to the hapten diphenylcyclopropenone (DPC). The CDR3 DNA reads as TGCAGTGCTATTCGCGGGTTGGGCAATCAGCCCCAGCATTTT. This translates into CSAIRGLGNQPQHF.